The count of the clone carrying this TCR beta chain is one. This entry is derived from a study of shared clonotypes between healthy human individuals. Germline V CDR1 and CDR2: SGHTA, FQGTGA. The trim removed 1 base at V and 2 bases at J, leaving 6 bases unmatched. The CDR3 covers 17 residues. The authors distributed each subset's genomic DNA evenly over several immunoSEQ plates. Some clones are missing from TCRdb's copy, which holds only in-frame ones; the method was immunoSEQ multiplex PCR. The sample carries some 470,000 clones, 60% to 85% recorded once. The donor population consisted of healthy HIV-negative adults with no recent acute infections or vaccinations. Each sample came from a Caucasian adult donor living in Nashville, Tennessee.

The receptor was derived from a woman in her forties in good health. Some clones in this sample may be carry-over from other donors' samples. Sequencing used PBMCs. The chain has TRBV7-3 and TRBJ2-5, with 11 bases matching TRBD2. CDR3 sequence (DNA): TGTGCCAGCAGCTTAAGTACTAGCGGGAGAAGGCAAGAGACCCAGTACTTC. Its protein is CASSLSTSGRRQETQYF.